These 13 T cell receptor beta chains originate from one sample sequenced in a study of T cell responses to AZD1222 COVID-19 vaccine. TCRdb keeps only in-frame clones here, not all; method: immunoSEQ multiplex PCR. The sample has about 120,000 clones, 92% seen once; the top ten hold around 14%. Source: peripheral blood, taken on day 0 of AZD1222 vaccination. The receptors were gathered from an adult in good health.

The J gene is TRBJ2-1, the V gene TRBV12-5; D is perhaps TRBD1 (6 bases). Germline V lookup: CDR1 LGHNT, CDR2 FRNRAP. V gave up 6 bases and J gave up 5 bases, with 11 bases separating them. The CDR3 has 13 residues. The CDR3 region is CASGTGRNNEQFF. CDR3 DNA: TGTGCTAGTGGGACAGGACGGAACAATGAGCAGTTCTTC.

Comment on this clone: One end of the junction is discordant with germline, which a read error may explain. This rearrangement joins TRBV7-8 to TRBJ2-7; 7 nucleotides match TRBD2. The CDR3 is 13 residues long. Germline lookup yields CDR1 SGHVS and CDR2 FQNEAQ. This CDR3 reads CASSVAGRHEQYF. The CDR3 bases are TGTGCCAGCAGCGTAGCGGGTCGGCACGAGCAGTACTTC.

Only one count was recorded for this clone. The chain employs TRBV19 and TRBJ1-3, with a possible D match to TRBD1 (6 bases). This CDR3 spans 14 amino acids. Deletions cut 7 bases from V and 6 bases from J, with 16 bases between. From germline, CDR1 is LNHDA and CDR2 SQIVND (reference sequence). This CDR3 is CASTGTSTTNTIYF. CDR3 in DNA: TGTGCCAGTACAGGGACAAGCACGACAAACACCATATATTTT. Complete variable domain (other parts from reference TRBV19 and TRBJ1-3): DGGITQSPKYLFRKEGQNVTLSCEQNLNHDAMYWYRQDPGQGLRLIYYSQIVNDFQKGDIAEGYSVSREKKESFPLTVTSAQKNPTAFYLCASTGTSTTNTIYFGEGSWLTVV.

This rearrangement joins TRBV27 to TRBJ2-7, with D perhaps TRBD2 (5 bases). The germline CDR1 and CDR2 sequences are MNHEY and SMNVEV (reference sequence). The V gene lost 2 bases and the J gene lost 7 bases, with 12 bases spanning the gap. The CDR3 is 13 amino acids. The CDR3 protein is CASSLKRTGEQYF. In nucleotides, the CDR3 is TGTGCCAGCAGTTTAAAACGGACGGGAGAGCAGTACTTC.

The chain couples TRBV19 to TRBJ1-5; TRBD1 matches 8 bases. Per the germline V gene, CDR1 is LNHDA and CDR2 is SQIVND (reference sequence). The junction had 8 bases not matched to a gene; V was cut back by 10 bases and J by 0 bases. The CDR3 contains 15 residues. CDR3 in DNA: TGTGCCACTAGACAGGGGCTTAATAGCAATCAGCCCCAGCATTTT. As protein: CATRQGLNSNQPQHF.

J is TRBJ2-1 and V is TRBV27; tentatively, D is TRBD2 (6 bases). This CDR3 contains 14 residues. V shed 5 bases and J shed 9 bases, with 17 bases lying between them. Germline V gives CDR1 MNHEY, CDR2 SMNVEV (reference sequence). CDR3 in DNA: TGTGCCAGCAGTCTTACGGGCGGGGCCGGTGAGCAGTTCTTC. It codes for CASSLTGGAGEQFF.

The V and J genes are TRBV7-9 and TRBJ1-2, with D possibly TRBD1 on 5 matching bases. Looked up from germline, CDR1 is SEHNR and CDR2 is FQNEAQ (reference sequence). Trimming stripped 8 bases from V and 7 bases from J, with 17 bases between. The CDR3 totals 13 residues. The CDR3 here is CASGLGWGPGYTF. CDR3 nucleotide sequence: TGTGCCAGCGGGCTAGGGTGGGGCCCTGGCTACACCTTC.

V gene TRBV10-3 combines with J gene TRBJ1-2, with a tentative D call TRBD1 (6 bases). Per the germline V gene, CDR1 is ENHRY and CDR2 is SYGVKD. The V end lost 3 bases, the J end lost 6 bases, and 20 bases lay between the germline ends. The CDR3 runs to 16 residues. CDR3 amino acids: CAISDRQAAKGDGYTF. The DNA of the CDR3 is TGTGCCATCAGTGATCGACAGGCAGCCAAAGGTGATGGCTACACCTTC.

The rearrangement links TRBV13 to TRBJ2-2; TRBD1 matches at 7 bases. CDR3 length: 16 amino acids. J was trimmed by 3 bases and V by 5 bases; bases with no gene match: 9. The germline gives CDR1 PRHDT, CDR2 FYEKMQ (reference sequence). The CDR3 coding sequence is TGTGCCAGCAGCGATTACAGGGGTGTAGACACCGGGGAGCTGTTTTTT. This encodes CASSDYRGVDTGELFF.

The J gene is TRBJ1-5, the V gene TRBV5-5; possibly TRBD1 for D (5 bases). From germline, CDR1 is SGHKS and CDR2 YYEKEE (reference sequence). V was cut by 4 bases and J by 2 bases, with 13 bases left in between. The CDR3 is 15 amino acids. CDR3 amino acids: CASSPGAGRNQPQHF. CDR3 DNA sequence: TGTGCCAGCAGCCCTGGGGCAGGCCGCAATCAGCCCCAGCATTTT.

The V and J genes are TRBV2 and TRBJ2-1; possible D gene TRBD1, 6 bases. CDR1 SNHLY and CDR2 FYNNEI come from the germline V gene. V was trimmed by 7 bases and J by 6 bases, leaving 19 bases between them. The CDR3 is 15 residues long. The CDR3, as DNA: TGTGCCAGCACCCCTTCAGGGGCGAAGGGCAATGAGCAGTTCTTC. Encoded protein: CASTPSGAKGNEQFF.

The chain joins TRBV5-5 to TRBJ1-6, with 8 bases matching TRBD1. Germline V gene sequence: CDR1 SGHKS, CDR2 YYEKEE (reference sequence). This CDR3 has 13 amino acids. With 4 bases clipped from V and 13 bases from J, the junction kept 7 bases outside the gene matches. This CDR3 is CASSRDRRGPLHF. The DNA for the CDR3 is TGTGCCAGCAGCCGGGACAGGCGGGGCCCCCTCCACTTT.

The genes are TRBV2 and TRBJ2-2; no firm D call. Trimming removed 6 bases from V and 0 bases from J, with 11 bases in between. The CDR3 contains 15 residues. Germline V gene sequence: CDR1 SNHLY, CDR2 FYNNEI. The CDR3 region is CASRTQTSNTGELFF. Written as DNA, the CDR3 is TGTGCCAGCAGGACTCAGACCTCGAACACCGGGGAGCTGTTTTTT.